This TCR beta chain was captured by sequencing in a study of response to subunit inactivated influenza vaccine. TCRdb re-analysed the RT-PCR reads in MiXCR, keeping a single row per CDR3 protein. The sample consists of about 620,000 distinct CDR3 sequences, around 11% of them appearing once. This CDR3 is 16 amino acids long. CDR1 and CDR2 from the germline V gene are DFQATT and SNEGSKA (reference sequence). The V end was cut by 0 bases, the J end by 10 bases, with 19 bases between. These data were likewise used in another study, on T cells expressing NK-cell markers. As reported in that work: Production of TCR beta cDNA relied on 5'RACE template switching with UMIs.

This chain links TRBV20-1 with TRBJ1-6; D perhaps matches TRBD1 (6 bases). The TCR sequence derives from a man over 45 who received an inactivated influenza vaccine. The sequences come from PBMCs from blood, collected on the day of vaccination. The CDR3 DNA reads as TGCAGTGCTAGAGATCCTAGGGGCAGGGGAAGCTCACCCCTCCACTTT. Its protein product is CSARDPRGRGSSPLHF.